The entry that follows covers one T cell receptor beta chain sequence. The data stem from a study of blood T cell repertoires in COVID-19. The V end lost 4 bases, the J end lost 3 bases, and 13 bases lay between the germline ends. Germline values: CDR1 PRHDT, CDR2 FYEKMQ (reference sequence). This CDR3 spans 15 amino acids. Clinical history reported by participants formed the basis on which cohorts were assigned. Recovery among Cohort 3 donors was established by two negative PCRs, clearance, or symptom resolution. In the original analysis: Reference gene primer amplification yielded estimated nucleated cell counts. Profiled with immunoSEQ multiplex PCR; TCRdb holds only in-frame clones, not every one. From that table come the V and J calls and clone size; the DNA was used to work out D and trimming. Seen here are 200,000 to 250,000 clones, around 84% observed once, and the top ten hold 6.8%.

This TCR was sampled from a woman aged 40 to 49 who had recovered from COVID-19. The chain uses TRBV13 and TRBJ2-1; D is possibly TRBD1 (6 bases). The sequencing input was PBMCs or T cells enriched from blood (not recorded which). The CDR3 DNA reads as TGTGCCAGCAGCTCGCAAATGACAGGCTACAATGAGCAGTTCTTC. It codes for CASSSQMTGYNEQFF.